This TCR beta chain was found in a study of OX40 agonist ivuxolimab in advanced cancers. Study in general: Partial responses were achieved by three patients: one hepatocellular carcinoma, two cutaneous melanoma.

Study conclusions and caveats: The study did not work out the antigen specificity of the expanded peripheral T cells.

CDR3 size: 13 residues. V trimming: 3 bases; J trimming: 2 bases; junction bases outside the gene matches: 0. CDR1 KGHSH and CDR2 LQKENI come from the germline V gene. Comments on this clone: The antigen remains undetermined. Other DNA sequences within the sample encode an identical CDR3.

This table comes from immunoSEQ multiplex PCR, and its TCRdb copy is limited to in-frame clones, with some not included. The sample carries tens of thousands of clones, 91% recorded once. The sequence derives from an adult with an advanced solid tumor such as melanoma, head and neck, liver or kidney cancer. The chain combines TRBV18 with TRBJ2-5; 7 nucleotides align to TRBD2. Here the sequenced sample was CD4+ or CD8+ T cells sorted from blood, taken in a trial of the OX40 agonist ivuxolimab. This chain's CDR3 is CASSPGLQETQYF. In nucleotides, the CDR3 is TGTGCCAGCTCACCGGGACTACAAGAGACCCAGTACTTC. The whole variable domain, filled in from reference TRBV18 and TRBJ2-5, reads NAGVMQNPRHLVRRRGQEARLRCSPMKGHSHVYWYRQLPEEGLKFMVYLQKENIIDESGMPKERFSAEFPKEGPSILRIQQVVRGDSAAYFCASSPGLQETQYFGPGTRLLVL.